This T cell receptor beta chain comes out of a study of cytomegalovirus exposure and HLA in healthy donors. Study findings and constraints: Prediction of most subjects' HLA-A and HLA-B alleles by TCR beta sequences was reportedly accurate. Versus the approximately 700-donor mean, an Asian-associated ancestry cluster reportedly showed fewer N-insertions in a later analysis. The study labeled roughly 160 TCR beta chains cytomegalovirus-associated.

The PCR was carried out with 60 Vbeta primers and 13 Jbeta primers. Original methodology: Roughly 11 million shared chains were among the about 80 million unique TCR beta chains that a later analysis counted. The repertoire was sequenced with immunoSEQ multiplex PCR; TCRdb's copy has only in-frame clones and lacks some. Clone size and V and J calls were adopted from that table, with D and trimming inferred from the DNA. This sample has more than 150,000 clones, with just under 80% found just once. On this clone itself: Its cognate antigen is unknown.

V was pared by 3 bases and J by 0 bases, with 9 bases between. The CDR3 spans 15 residues. Germline V gives CDR1 SNHLY, CDR2 FYNNEI. The chain is built from TRBV2 and TRBJ1-5, with D maybe TRBD1 (5 bases). This TCR was sampled from a woman in her thirties in good health and CMV-seropositive. Sequenced sample: PBMCs. The CDR3, as DNA: TGTGCCAGCAGTGATAGGGGTTATAGCAATCAGCCCCAGCATTTT. Protein product: CASSDRGYSNQPQHF.